The 18 T cell receptor beta chains below all came from one sample that was sequenced in a study of preoperative IRX-2 immunotherapy in early breast cancer (dated by TCRdb to between 2019 and 2020). Read against the paper, the sample's treatment or condition label means: preoperative locoregional IRX-2 cytokine immunotherapy. The library was built by means of the immunoSEQ multiplex PCR assay. The source is immuneACCESS, and TCRdb retained only in-frame sequences with V and J called. Part of the clones is not carried over; for the studies checked, unresolved V genes explain less than half of this, and the remainder is unexplained. For this sample there are around 62,000 clones; roughly 95% appear just once. The top ten hold roughly 1.8% of the sample. Sampling took place from a patient treated with IRX-2 immunotherapy. The receptor source for this set is a human donor with breast cancer.

The J gene is TRBJ2-5, the V gene TRBV29-1; TRBD2 matches at 15 bases. From germline, CDR1 is SQVTM and CDR2 ANQGSEA. J gave up 4 bases and V 1 base, and 4 bases lay outside the gene matches. The CDR3 covers 16 residues. As DNA, the CDR3 is TGCAGCGTTGAAGGGACTAGCGGGGGGGAGGGAGAGACCCAGTACTTC. Encoded protein: CSVEGTSGGEGETQYF.

The chain links TRBV20-1 to TRBJ1-2, with D possibly being TRBD1 (5 bases). CDR3 length: 10 residues. The germline V gene encodes CDR1 DFQATT and CDR2 SNEGSKA (reference sequence). As DNA, the CDR3 is TGCAGCGGATCAGGGAACGGCTACACCTTC. This translates into CSGSGNGYTF.

The rearrangement uses TRBV4-3 and TRBJ2-2; unclear D gene. Germline V gene data show CDR1 as LGHNA and CDR2 as YSLEER. This CDR3 contains 12 residues. V shed 6 bases and J shed 5 bases, with 7 bases lying between them. DNA for the CDR3: TGCGCCAGCAGTCCAAGGACCGGGGAGCTGTTTTTT. Residues: CASSPRTGELFF.

The chain has TRBV28 and TRBJ1-2; 8 bases line up with TRBD1. The J segment lost 5 bases and the V segment lost 8 bases, leaving 7 bases of the junction unmatched. CDR3 length: 13 amino acids. Germline V gene lookup returns CDR1 MDHEN and CDR2 SYDVKM. Written as DNA, the CDR3 is TGTGCCAGCGGGACAGGCCCCGGGTATGGCTACACCTTC. Its protein is CASGTGPGYGYTF.

This clone was found once. The chain links TRBV9 to TRBJ2-1, with 8 bases lining up with TRBD2. The V and J ends lost 7 bases and 5 bases, in that order; junction bases with no gene match: 8. There are 14 residues in the CDR3. Germline V gives CDR1 SGDLS, CDR2 YYNGEE. The DNA of the CDR3 is TGTGCCAGCGGACTAAGCGGGAGTCACAATGAGCAGTTCTTC. Amino acids: CASGLSGSHNEQFF.

This sequence joins TRBV7-3 and TRBJ2-1; 10 nucleotides line up with TRBD1. CDR3 size: 17 residues. V shed 5 bases and J 2 bases; nucleotides not matched to a gene: 9. Germline V gene sequence: CDR1 SGHTA, CDR2 FQGTGA. The CDR3 here is CASSNPGTGEAYNEQFF. The CDR3 bases are TGTGCCAGCAGCAATCCCGGGACAGGGGAGGCCTACAATGAGCAGTTCTTC.

The chain links TRBV11-2 to TRBJ1-4, with no clear D. Trimming removed 3 bases at V and 8 bases at J, with 13 bases between. Germline loops: CDR1 SGHAT, CDR2 FQNNGV. There are 14 residues in the CDR3. Here the CDR3 reads CASSFLGPAEKLFF. CDR3 in DNA: TGTGCCAGCAGCTTCCTGGGCCCGGCGGAAAAACTGTTTTTT.

The chain uses TRBV27 and TRBJ2-7; D unresolved. CDR1 is MNHEY, CDR2 SMNVEV, per germline (reference sequence). CDR3 length: 16 residues. V lost 5 bases, J lost 2 bases, and 19 bases lay in between. The DNA for the CDR3 is TGTGCCAGCAGTCCGGGTTCCTCGAAGAAGACCTACGAGCAGTACTTC. Its translation is CASSPGSSKKTYEQYF.

The chain recombines TRBV18 with TRBJ2-1; D possibly matches TRBD1 or TRBD2 (5 bases each). This CDR3 contains 15 residues. V was cut by 3 bases and J by 5 bases, with 14 bases left in between. From germline, CDR1 is KGHSH and CDR2 LQKENI. As DNA, the CDR3 is TGTGCCAGCTCACCGACCGCCGGGGCGGACAATGAGCAGTTCTTC. This translates into CASSPTAGADNEQFF.

The gene calls are TRBV7-2 and TRBJ2-1, with 7 bases identical to TRBD1. Looked up from germline, CDR1 is SGHTA and CDR2 is FQGNSA. The CDR3 runs to 13 residues. The V segment lost 11 bases and the J segment 6 bases; nucleotides outside the gene matches: 10. For the CDR3, the DNA is TGTGCCGGGGCGGCAGGGGGTAGCAATGAGCAGTTCTTC. Protein sequence: CAGAAGGSNEQFF.

This clone was detected only once. The chain recombines TRBV4-1 with TRBJ2-1; 13 bases fit TRBD2. Germline V gene sequence: CDR1 MGHRA, CDR2 YSYEKL. The CDR3 is 17 residues long. J gave up 6 bases and V 1 base, and 6 bases lay outside the gene matches. CDR3 coding DNA: TGCGCCAGCAGCCAAGGAGATGGACTAGCGGGGGCCAATGAGCAGTTCTTC. This sequence encodes CASSQGDGLAGANEQFF.

Here the CDR3 reads CASSPRRDYGYTF. The CDR3 nucleotides are TGTGCCAGCTCACCACGAAGAGACTATGGCTACACCTTC. The chain combines TRBV18 with TRBJ1-2; no firm D call. There are 13 residues in the CDR3. V dropped 1 base and J dropped 3 bases, with 6 bases sitting between them. CDR1 and CDR2 from the germline V gene are KGHSH and LQKENI.

The V call is TRBV15, the J call TRBJ2-7; D not resolved. The CDR3 is made up of 13 amino acids. Germline CDR1 is LNHNV and CDR2 is YYDKDF (reference sequence). The ends were cut back, 0 bases at V and 7 bases at J, with 10 bases in the middle. The CDR3 reads CATSRDLVGEQYF. CDR3 bases: TGTGCCACCAGCAGAGATCTCGTCGGAGAGCAGTACTTC.

The chain uses TRBV29-1 and TRBJ1-2, with D maybe TRBD1 (5 bases). This CDR3 contains 14 residues. Trimming cost V 5 bases and J 4 bases, with 17 bases left between them. From germline, CDR1 is SQVTM and CDR2 ANQGSEA. The CDR3 region is CSVPAWGDGYGYTF. The CDR3 DNA is TGCAGCGTTCCCGCGTGGGGGGACGGCTATGGCTACACCTTC.

The chain is built from TRBV11-2 and TRBJ2-2, with D hard to call. The V and J ends lost 4 bases and 4 bases respectively, with 16 bases between them. This CDR3 region has 16 residues. Germline V gene data show CDR1 as SGHAT and CDR2 as FQNNGV. For the CDR3, the DNA is TGTGCCAGCAGCTCCTGGTGGTGGGGTTCCACCGGGGAGCTGTTTTTT. Amino acids: CASSSWWWGSTGELFF.

The chain is built from TRBV18 and TRBJ1-5; unclear D gene. Trimming stripped 5 bases from V and 3 bases from J, with 8 bases between. CDR3 size: 13 residues. Germline CDR1 and CDR2: KGHSH and LQKENI. CDR3 sequence: CASSGRVNQPQHF. The CDR3 DNA sequence: TGTGCCAGCTCAGGGAGAGTCAATCAGCCCCAGCATTTT.

The DNA for the CDR3 is TGTGCCAGTAGTGGAGGGCGGGGGGGCTTCAGGGACATTCAGTACTTC. Its protein product is CASSGGRGGFRDIQYF. The chain recombines TRBV19 with TRBJ2-4; TRBD2 aligns across 9 bases. Trimming at V came to 5 bases and at J to 8 bases, leaving 13 bases not matched to a gene. Germline V gives CDR1 LNHDA, CDR2 SQIVND (reference sequence). The CDR3 spans 16 residues.

The chain recombines TRBV4-1 with TRBJ1-6; 7 bases map to TRBD1. Trimming cost V 1 base and J 8 bases; bases outside gene matches: 8. The germline CDR1 and CDR2 sequences are MGHRA and YSYEKL. This CDR3 spans 16 amino acids. The CDR3 loop reads CASSQGWTGYDSPLHF. As DNA, the CDR3 is TGCGCCAGCAGCCAAGGATGGACAGGTTACGATTCACCCCTCCACTTT.